This passage covers 28 T cell receptor beta chains from one sample sequenced in a study of blood T cell repertoires in COVID-19. Clones were sequenced by immunoSEQ multiplex PCR, and TCRdb holds only the in-frame ones, with some missing. The sample includes over 200,000 clones, nearly 90% of them seen just once. Sequenced: PBMCs or T cells enriched from blood (not recorded which). These receptors were collected from a man aged 25 to 40 who had been exposed to COVID-19.

The chain is built from TRBV18 and TRBJ2-1; TRBD1 might be the D (6 bases). Trimming pared 1 base from V and 5 bases from J, leaving 12 bases between. The CDR3 is made up of 15 amino acids. Germline assignment: CDR1 KGHSH and CDR2 LQKENI. The DNA of the CDR3 is TGTGCCAGCTCACCACTACCAGGGGAGAACAATGAGCAGTTCTTC. Its translation is CASSPLPGENNEQFF.

The rearrangement joins TRBV3-1 (or the pseudogene TRBV3-2) to TRBJ1-2; tentative D call: TRBD1 (6 bases). This CDR3 has 13 residues. CDR1 is LGHDT, CDR2 YNNKEL, per germline (reference sequence). V shed 4 bases and J shed 5 bases, with 11 bases lying between them. CDR3 in DNA: TGTGCCAGCAGCCCAGGGGTTAGGTATGGCTACACCTTC. Protein: CASSPGVRYGYTF.

The V gene is TRBV10-3, the J gene TRBJ2-7; 8 nucleotides line up with TRBD1. Germline CDR1 and CDR2: ENHRY and SYGVKD. The CDR3 sequence is 15 residues long. V shed 2 bases and J 6 bases; nucleotides not matched to a gene: 9. CDR3 region: CAISEAVAGGREQYF. CDR3 in DNA: TGTGCCATCAGTGAGGCGGTCGCAGGGGGCCGCGAGCAGTACTTC.

V gene TRBV12-3 or TRBV12-4 combines with J gene TRBJ2-3; D is unresolved. The CDR3 has 12 amino acids. Trimming stripped 1 base from V and 10 bases from J, with 9 bases between. In nucleotides, the CDR3 is TGTGCCAGCAGTTTAGAAAGTCCAGCGCAGTATTTT. Its protein is CASSLESPAQYF.

The chain couples TRBV5-6 to TRBJ2-2; D ambiguous. CDR1 and CDR2 (germline): SGHDT, YYEEEE. This CDR3 region has 14 residues. V lost 1 base and J 1 base, leaving 5 bases between the germline ends. This CDR3 reads CASSLNKNTGELFF. CDR3 coding DNA: TGTGCCAGCAGCTTGAACAAGAACACCGGGGAGCTGTTTTTT.

The V and J genes are TRBV7-2 and TRBJ2-3; TRBD2 matches 7 bases. The J segment lost 6 bases and the V segment lost 6 bases, leaving 12 bases of the junction unmatched. Per germline, CDR1 SGHTA and CDR2 FQGNSA. The CDR3 sequence is 15 residues long. CDR3 sequence: CASRTDRRGFDTQYF. The CDR3 nucleotides read TGTGCCAGCAGAACAGATCGGCGGGGGTTTGATACGCAGTATTTT. Looking up the rest from reference TRBV7-2 and TRBJ2-3 gives the full variable domain: GAGVSQSPSNKVTEKGKDVELRCDPISGHTALYWYRQSLGQGLEFLIYFQGNSAPDKSGLPSDRFSAERTGGSVSTLTIQRTQQEDSAVYLCASRTDRRGFDTQYFGPGTRLTVL.

The rearrangement uses TRBV21-1 and TRBJ2-3; the table's D call, TRBD2, was not checked against the DNA. TRBV21-1 is marked as a pseudogene. This CDR3 has 15 residues. CDR3 in amino acids: CASRLLDMSTDTQYF. The CDR3 DNA is TGTGCCAGTCGACTACTCGATATGTCAACAGATACGCAGTATTTT.

This chain connects TRBV11-2 to TRBJ2-7, with 10 nucleotides matching TRBD1. Germline values: CDR1 SGHAT, CDR2 FQNNGV. The CDR3 is 16 amino acids. The J segment lost 5 bases and the V segment lost 4 bases, leaving 11 bases of the junction unmatched. The CDR3 protein is CASSYFTGQGRNEQYF. The DNA for the CDR3 is TGTGCCAGCAGCTACTTTACGGGACAGGGGAGGAACGAGCAGTACTTC.

In its sample, this clone was seen once. The CDR3 sequence: CASSLKGHRGTEAFF. CDR3 DNA: TGTGCCAGCAGCCTAAAGGGCCACAGGGGCACTGAAGCTTTCTTT. V and J are TRBV27 and TRBJ1-1, with 7 bases fitting TRBD1. This CDR3 spans 15 amino acids. The germline V gene has CDR1 MNHEY and CDR2 SMNVEV (reference sequence). V gave up 6 bases and J gave up 4 bases; unmatched junction bases: 11.

The V and J genes are TRBV4-2 and TRBJ1-2, with D uncertain. Germline loops: CDR1 LGHNA, CDR2 YNFKEQ. The CDR3 is 14 residues long. The V and J ends lost 4 bases and 8 bases respectively, with 17 bases between them. The CDR3 loop reads CASSPPGGRSGYTF. CDR3 DNA sequence: TGTGCCAGCAGCCCCCCTGGAGGGAGGAGCGGCTACACCTTC.

This chain links TRBV4-3 with TRBJ2-1, with a possible D match to TRBD1 (5 bases). Germline assignment: CDR1 LGHNA and CDR2 YSLEER. V lost 1 base and J 7 bases, leaving 17 bases between the germline ends. The CDR3 is made up of 16 amino acids. In DNA, the CDR3 is TGCGCCAGCAGCCAAGTCGGCAGGACATCGGGTAATGAGCAGTTCTTC. Amino acids: CASSQVGRTSGNEQFF.

The chain links TRBV11-2 to TRBJ2-3; maybe TRBD2 (5 bases). Trimming left V 8 bases short and J 0 bases short, with 21 bases between. CDR3 length equals 17 residues. Germline-derived CDR1 and CDR2 are SGHAT and FQNNGV. The CDR3 bases are TGTGCCAGCGCGAGAACGGGGAGACCGCGCAGCACAGATACGCAGTATTTT. It translates to CASARTGRPRSTDTQYF.

The rearrangement links TRBV19 to TRBJ1-2; D is possibly TRBD1 (5 bases). CDR3 length equals 14 residues. Germline V gene data show CDR1 as LNHDA and CDR2 as SQIVND (reference sequence). Trimming took 7 bases from V and 8 from J, leaving 20 bases between them. The DNA of the CDR3 is TGTGCCAGTACCGACAGAACCTATCGTTGGGGCTACACCTTC. Protein sequence: CASTDRTYRWGYTF.

The chain carries TRBV15 and TRBJ1-5, with a weak D call TRBD1 (6 bases). Germline V CDR1 and CDR2: LNHNV, YYDKDF (reference sequence). V shed 8 bases and J shed 1 base, with 12 bases lying between them. This CDR3 is 14 amino acids long. CDR3 sequence reads: CATQGPRSNQPQHF. CDR3 coding DNA: TGTGCCACCCAGGGGCCGAGGAGCAATCAGCCCCAGCATTTT.

In this sample, this clone turned up once. The rearrangement links TRBV7-2 to TRBJ1-2, with 10 bases that match TRBD1. Germline CDR1 is SGHTA and CDR2 is FQGNSA. V shed 5 bases and J 8 bases; nucleotides not matched to a gene: 11. The CDR3 has 15 residues. The CDR3 region is CASSPTAGTGDGYTF. The CDR3 DNA reads as TGTGCCAGCAGCCCTACGGCTGGGACAGGGGACGGCTACACCTTC.

The V call is TRBV9, the J call TRBJ2-6; unclear D gene. Deletions cut 3 bases from V and 0 bases from J, with 4 bases between. The CDR3 is 14 amino acids. The germline V gene encodes CDR1 SGDLS and CDR2 YYNGEE. The CDR3 DNA sequence: TGTGCCAGCAGCGCAGACTCTGGGGCCAACGTCCTGACTTTC. This gives the protein CASSADSGANVLTF.

This clone occurred once. Other DNA sequences in this sample translate to the same CDR3. V and J are TRBV11-3 and TRBJ1-1; 8 nucleotides line up with TRBD1. Germline lookup yields CDR1 SGHNT and CDR2 YENEEA. CDR3 length equals 14 residues. V gave up 4 bases and J gave up 1 base; unmatched junction bases: 2. CDR3 protein: CASSSGQGNTEAFF. CDR3 in DNA: TGTGCCAGCAGCTCTGGACAGGGGAACACTGAAGCTTTCTTT.

The rearrangement joins TRBV28 to TRBJ2-2; 8 bases match TRBD1. The CDR3 is made up of 15 amino acids. Germline V lookup: CDR1 MDHEN, CDR2 SYDVKM. V dropped 6 bases and J dropped 1; count of bases not matched to a gene: 4. The CDR3 loop reads CASSKGQVNTGELFF. The CDR3 coding sequence is TGTGCCAGCAGCAAGGGACAGGTGAACACCGGGGAGCTGTTTTTT. Variable domain in full (rest from reference TRBV28 and TRBJ2-2): DVKVTQSSRYLVKRTGEKVFLECVQDMDHENMFWYRQDPGLGLRLIYFSYDVKMKEKGDIPEGYSVSREKKERFSLILESASTNQTSMYLCASSKGQVNTGELFFGEGSRLTVL.

The rearrangement joins TRBV7-9 to TRBJ2-1; tentative D call: TRBD2 (5 bases). The ends were cut back, 4 bases at V and 3 bases at J, with 7 bases in the middle. From germline, CDR1 is SEHNR and CDR2 FQNEAQ (reference sequence). The CDR3 totals 13 residues. The CDR3 nucleotides are TGTGCCAGCAGCTGGGAGTACTACAATGAGCAGTTCTTC. It codes for CASSWEYYNEQFF.

This sequence joins TRBV6-5 and TRBJ2-7, with a tentative D call TRBD2 (5 bases). V lost 6 bases and J 0 bases, leaving 6 bases between the germline ends. The germline gives CDR1 MNHEY, CDR2 SVGAGI. This CDR3 region has 12 residues. Written as DNA, the CDR3 is TGTGCCAGCAGCGGGAACTCCTACGAGCAGTACTTC. The encoded protein is CASSGNSYEQYF.

The V and J genes are TRBV27 and TRBJ2-7; weak D call: TRBD1 (6 bases). Germline CDR1 is MNHEY and CDR2 is SMNVEV (reference sequence). CDR3 length: 15 amino acids. V dropped 5 bases and J dropped 5 bases, with 19 bases sitting between them. The CDR3 protein is CASSQLNSGVHEQYF. CDR3 sequence (DNA): TGTGCCAGCAGTCAACTAAACTCAGGGGTTCACGAGCAGTACTTC.

CDR3 sequence reads: CASSQTPDSSYEQYF. The CDR3 DNA is TGCGCCAGCAGCCAAACACCGGACAGCTCCTACGAGCAGTACTTC. The chain carries TRBV4-3 and TRBJ2-7; the D gene is possibly TRBD1 (6 bases). Trimming took 2 bases from V and 0 from J, leaving 11 bases between them. This CDR3 is 15 amino acids long. Looked up from germline, CDR1 is LGHNA and CDR2 is YSLEER.

The chain carries TRBV6-2 or TRBV6-3 and TRBJ2-3; TRBD2 aligns across 8 bases. With V trimmed by 1 base and J by 4 bases, 4 bases remained unmatched. The germline CDR1 and CDR2 sequences are MNHEY and SVGEGT. CDR3 length: 15 residues. CDR3 DNA: TGTGCCAGCAGTTACTTAGCGGGGACCTCAGATACGCAGTATTTT. Encoded protein: CASSYLAGTSDTQYF.

V gene TRBV11-1 combines with J gene TRBJ1-4; D is possibly TRBD1 (6 bases). Trimming pared 5 bases from V and 5 bases from J, leaving 15 bases between. The CDR3 runs 15 residues. Germline assignment: CDR1 SGHAT and CDR2 FQDESV (reference sequence). This chain's CDR3 is CASSHRGNANEKLFF. Here the CDR3 DNA reads TGTGCCAGCAGCCATAGGGGGAATGCGAATGAAAAACTGTTTTTT. Variable domain in full (rest from reference TRBV11-1 and TRBJ1-4): EAEVAQSPRYKITEKSQAVAFWCDPISGHATLYWYRQILGQGPELLVQFQDESVVDDSQLPKDRFSAERLKGVDSTLKIQPAELGDSAMYLCASSHRGNANEKLFFGSGTQLSVL.

This clone was recorded once. The chain joins TRBV4-2 to TRBJ2-2, with D uncertain. Germline V lookup: CDR1 LGHNA, CDR2 YNFKEQ. The CDR3 has 15 amino acids. With 2 bases removed from V and 3 bases from J, the gap between germline ends came to 10 bases. The CDR3 DNA sequence: TGTGCCAGCAGCCAACCCGACCGGGACACCGGGGAGCTGTTTTTT. Protein product: CASSQPDRDTGELFF.

V gene TRBV6-1 combines with J gene TRBJ2-7; possibly TRBD1 for D (6 bases). This CDR3 is 11 amino acids long. Trimming removed 3 bases at V and 10 bases at J, with 10 bases between. Germline-derived CDR1 and CDR2 are MNHNS and SASEGT. CDR3 sequence (DNA): TGTGCCAGCAGTGACAGGGGATTTCAGTACTTC. Translating gives CASSDRGFQYF.

V gene TRBV11-2 combines with J gene TRBJ2-7, with D maybe TRBD2 (6 bases). Trimming pared 4 bases from V and 6 bases from J, leaving 16 bases between. Germline V gives CDR1 SGHAT, CDR2 FQNNGV. The CDR3 length is 14 residues. CDR3 region: CASSWRDSGGEQYF. The CDR3 nucleotides read TGTGCCAGCAGCTGGCGGGACTCGGGTGGCGAGCAGTACTTC.

The J gene is TRBJ2-7, the V gene TRBV24-1, with 12 bases that match TRBD1. Germline-derived CDR1 and CDR2 are KGHDR and SFDVKD. Unmatched junction bases numbered 17, after V lost 4 bases and J lost 8 bases. This CDR3 contains 18 residues. This chain's CDR3 is CATSDAHRDRGLFKQQYF. CDR3 sequence (DNA): TGTGCCACCAGTGACGCTCACCGGGACAGGGGGCTTTTTAAGCAGCAGTACTTC.